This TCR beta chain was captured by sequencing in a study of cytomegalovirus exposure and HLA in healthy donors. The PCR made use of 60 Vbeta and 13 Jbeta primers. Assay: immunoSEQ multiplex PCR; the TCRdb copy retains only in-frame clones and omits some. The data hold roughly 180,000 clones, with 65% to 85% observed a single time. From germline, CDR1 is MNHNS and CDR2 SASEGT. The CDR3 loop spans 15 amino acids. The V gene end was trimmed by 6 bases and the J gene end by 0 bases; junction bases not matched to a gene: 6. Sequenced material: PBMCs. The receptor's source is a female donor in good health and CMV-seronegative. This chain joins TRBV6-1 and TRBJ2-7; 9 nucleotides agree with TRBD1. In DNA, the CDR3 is TGTGCCAGCAGAACCTGGACAGGGGCCTCCTACGAGCAGTACTTC. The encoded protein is CASRTWTGASYEQYF.